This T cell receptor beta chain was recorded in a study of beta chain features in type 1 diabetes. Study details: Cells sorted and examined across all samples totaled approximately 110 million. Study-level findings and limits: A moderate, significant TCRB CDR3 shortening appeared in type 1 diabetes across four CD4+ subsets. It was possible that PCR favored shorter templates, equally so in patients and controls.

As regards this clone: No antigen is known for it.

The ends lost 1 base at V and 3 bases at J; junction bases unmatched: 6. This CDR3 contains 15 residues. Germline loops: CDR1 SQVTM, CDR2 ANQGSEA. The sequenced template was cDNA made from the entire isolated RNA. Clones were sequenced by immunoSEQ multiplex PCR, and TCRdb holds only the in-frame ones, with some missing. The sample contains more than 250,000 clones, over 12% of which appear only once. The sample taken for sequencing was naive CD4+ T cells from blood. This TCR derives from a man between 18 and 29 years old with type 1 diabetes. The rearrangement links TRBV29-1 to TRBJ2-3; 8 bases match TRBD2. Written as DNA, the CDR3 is TGCAGCGTTGAAGCGGGGGGGACTCTAACAGATACGCAGTATTTT. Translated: CSVEAGGTLTDTQYF.